This T cell receptor (beta chain) was documented in a study of blood T cell repertoires in COVID-19. Study-wide context: There were acute and convalescent COVID-19 samples, and they came from the United States, Italy and Spain.

The germline CDR1 and CDR2 sequences are LGHNA and YSLEER. Trimming took off 3 bases at V and 6 bases at J, with 11 bases between the two ends. The CDR3 contains 14 residues. Measured with immunoSEQ multiplex PCR; TCRdb has only the in-frame clones, and not every one. There are hundreds of thousands of clones in the sample; around nine tenths occur only once, and approximately 6% lies in the top ten. Sequenced: PBMCs or T cells enriched from blood (not recorded which). The chain is built from TRBV4-3 and TRBJ1-4; D is unclear. The TCR originated in a woman between 35 and 50 years old who had recovered from COVID-19. The chain's CDR3 is CASSHRQNDEKLFF. CDR3 sequence (DNA): TGCGCCAGCAGCCATCGACAAAACGATGAAAAACTGTTTTTT.